The 26 T cell receptor beta chains reported below all come from one sample, sequenced in a study of blood T cell repertoires in COVID-19. The table came from immunoSEQ multiplex PCR; TCRdb's copy has only in-frame clones and leaves some out. The sample carries roughly 140,000 clones, 79% recorded once. The sequenced sample consisted of peripheral blood. The receptors stem from a man aged 50 or older with active or convalescent COVID-19.

This clone was recorded a few times. V and J are TRBV28 and TRBJ1-2; TRBD1 matches at 11 bases. J lost 8 bases, V lost 4 bases, and 3 bases had no gene match. The germline CDR1 and CDR2 sequences are MDHEN and SYDVKM. The CDR3 is 13 amino acids. CDR3 nucleotide sequence: TGTGCCAGCAGTTCGGACAGGGGGCTAGGCTACACCTTC. Its translation is CASSSDRGLGYTF.

The table lists this clone with a count of one. The chain employs TRBV11-2 and TRBJ2-1, with D possibly matching TRBD2 (6 bases). The CDR3 is 15 amino acids. Germline V CDR1 and CDR2: SGHAT, FQNNGV. V was pared by 7 bases and J by 4 bases, with 17 bases between. The CDR3 loop is CASTSIPRGYNEQFF. CDR3 coding DNA: TGTGCCAGCACTTCAATCCCGCGGGGATACAATGAGCAGTTCTTC. Looking up the rest from reference TRBV11-2 and TRBJ2-1 gives the full variable domain: EAGVAQSPRYKIIEKRQSVAFWCNPISGHATLYWYQQILGQGPKLLIQFQNNGVVDDSQLPKDRFSAERLKGVDSTLKIQPAKLEDSAVYLCASTSIPRGYNEQFFGPGTRLTVL.

V is TRBV7-2 and J is TRBJ2-6; D is ambiguous. Germline V gene lookup returns CDR1 SGHTA and CDR2 FQGNSA. The CDR3 spans 18 residues. V lost 5 bases and J lost 1, with 18 bases in between. CDR3 DNA: TGTGCCAGCAGCCCCACGACACTTATCAGATCTGGGGCCAACGTCCTGACTTTC. It encodes CASSPTTLIRSGANVLTF.

This clone was found a few times. The gene calls are TRBV28 and TRBJ2-2, with a possible D match to TRBD1 (6 bases). The CDR3 loop spans 16 amino acids. V lost 3 bases to trimming and J lost 6 bases, with 17 bases between them. Germline CDR1 is MDHEN and CDR2 is SYDVKM. The DNA of the CDR3 is TGTGCCAGCAGTTTTGGAACAGGGACCCTCCCCGGGGAGCTGTTTTTT. As protein: CASSFGTGTLPGELFF.

This clone was observed a handful of times. The chain carries TRBV11-2 and TRBJ2-2, with a possible D match to TRBD1 (5 bases). There are 14 residues in the CDR3. V gave up 0 bases and J gave up 17 bases, with 19 bases separating them. Looked up from germline, CDR1 is SGHAT and CDR2 is FQNNGV. Here the CDR3 reads CASSLDRYPAQGFF. The CDR3, as DNA: TGTGCCAGCAGCTTAGATCGTTACCCCGCTCAGGGTTTTTTT.

V and J are TRBV11-3 and TRBJ2-1, with 7 positions matching TRBD1. CDR1 and CDR2 (germline): SGHNT, YENEEA. The V gene end was trimmed by 0 bases and the J gene end by 10 bases; junction bases not matched to a gene: 12. The CDR3 length is 16 residues. The CDR3 loop is CASSLEWTGGQGEQFF. In nucleotides, the CDR3 is TGTGCCAGCAGCTTAGAGTGGACAGGAGGACAAGGCGAGCAGTTCTTC. The full variable domain, with the rest looked up from reference TRBV11-3 and TRBJ2-1, is EAGVVQSPRYKIIEKKQPVAFWCNPISGHNTLYWYLQNLGQGPELLIRYENEEAVDDSQLPKDRFSAERLKGVDSTLKIQPAELGDSAVYLCASSLEWTGGQGEQFFGPGTRLTVL.

The rearrangement joins TRBV7-3 to TRBJ2-7; 8 nucleotides line up with TRBD1. The V and J ends lost 2 bases and 1 base, in that order; junction bases with no gene match: 1. The CDR3 spans 14 residues. CDR1 is SGHTA, CDR2 FQGTGA, per germline. As DNA, the CDR3 is TGTGCCAGCAGCTTAGACAGGGGATCCTACGAGCAGTACTTC. Translation gives CASSLDRGSYEQYF.

This clone has only a few counts. The chain recombines TRBV7-3 with TRBJ1-1; D is perhaps TRBD1 (6 bases). Germline-derived CDR1 and CDR2 are SGHTA and FQGTGA. The V end lost 1 base, the J end lost 5 bases, and 11 bases lay between the germline ends. The CDR3 has 14 residues. The CDR3, as DNA: TGTGCCAGCAGCTTAAACAGGGTCGGAACTGAAGCTTTCTTT. Amino acids: CASSLNRVGTEAFF. Using reference TRBV7-3 and TRBJ1-1 for the parts outside the CDR3, the full variable domain is GAGVSQTPSNKVTEKGKYVELRCDPISGHTALYWYRQSLGQGPEFLIYFQGTGAADDSGLPNDRFFAVRPEGSVSTLKIQRTERGDSAVYLCASSLNRVGTEAFFGQGTRLTVV.

The V call is TRBV30, the J call TRBJ1-6, with 7 nucleotides matching TRBD1. Trimming removed 0 bases from V and 13 bases from J; junction bases left unmatched: 12. The CDR3 consists of 15 residues. From germline, CDR1 is GTSNPN and CDR2 SVGIG (reference sequence). The CDR3 DNA sequence: TGTGCCTGGAGTGTAGCTTGGACAGGTGTCTACCCCCTCCACTTT. Translation gives CAWSVAWTGVYPLHF.

The count of this clone is one. The chain employs TRBV19 and TRBJ2-1; TRBD2 aligns across 7 bases. From germline, CDR1 is LNHDA and CDR2 SQIVND (reference sequence). The V segment lost 2 bases and the J segment 6 bases; nucleotides outside the gene matches: 1. The CDR3 length is 13 residues. The CDR3 DNA is TGTGCCAGTAGTATAAGCGGGGTCAATGAGCAGTTCTTC. The encoded protein is CASSISGVNEQFF.

The sample holds one count of this clone. The gene calls are TRBV19 and TRBJ1-1, with 10 bases lining up with TRBD1. The trim removed 7 bases at V and 5 bases at J, leaving 19 bases unmatched. Per germline, CDR1 LNHDA and CDR2 SQIVND (reference sequence). CDR3 length equals 18 residues. Here the CDR3 DNA reads TGTGCCAGTACCAGTATAGGCCTTAGGGACAGGGGAGATACTGAAGCTTTCTTT. This codes for CASTSIGLRDRGDTEAFF.

The V and J genes are TRBV27 and TRBJ2-1; 7 bases are shared with TRBD2. The CDR3 loop spans 16 amino acids. Trimming took 0 bases from V and 1 from J; bases not matched to a gene: 3. CDR1 and CDR2 (germline): MNHEY, SMNVEV (reference sequence). Here the CDR3 reads CASSLSGGGSYNEQFF. The CDR3 region has the DNA TGTGCCAGCAGTTTATCCGGCGGGGGATCCTACAATGAGCAGTTCTTC.

This chain links TRBV7-3 with TRBJ1-1; TRBD1 might be the D (5 bases). Trimming removed 1 base from V and 1 base from J, with 13 bases in between. CDR3 size: 16 residues. From germline, CDR1 is SGHTA and CDR2 FQGTGA. The CDR3 nucleotides are TGTGCCAGCAGCTTAAATGGGGCGGGGACGAACACTGAAGCTTTCTTT. Its protein product is CASSLNGAGTNTEAFF.

This clone was detected only once. J is TRBJ1-1 and V is TRBV6-5; TRBD1 matches at 10 bases. This CDR3 has 13 amino acids. Germline CDR1 MNHEY, CDR2 SVGAGI. V lost 6 bases and J lost 5; bases outside the gene matches: 3. For the CDR3, the DNA is TGTGCCAGCAGGGGGACAGGGGTAACTGAAGCTTTCTTT. Its protein product is CASRGTGVTEAFF.

The V gene is TRBV3-1 (or the pseudogene TRBV3-2), the J gene TRBJ2-3; 8 positions agree with TRBD1. The CDR3 totals 15 residues. The V gene end was trimmed by 0 bases and the J gene end by 4 bases; junction bases not matched to a gene: 3. Germline CDR1 and CDR2: LGHDT and YNNKEL (reference sequence). The CDR3 DNA reads TGTGCCAGCAGCCAAGAGAACAGGGGGTCAGATACGCAGTATTTT. This codes for CASSQENRGSDTQYF.

The chain couples TRBV7-9 to TRBJ1-2; possibly TRBD1 for D (6 bases). Looked up from germline, CDR1 is SEHNR and CDR2 is FQNEAQ (reference sequence). This CDR3 has 13 residues. V shed 5 bases and J shed 4 bases, with 11 bases lying between them. The CDR3 region has the DNA TGTGCCAGCAGCATAACACAGGGCTATGGCTACACCTTC. Translation: CASSITQGYGYTF.

The chain employs TRBV9 and TRBJ2-1; 7 bases are shared with TRBD2. CDR3 length: 15 amino acids. Per the germline V gene, CDR1 is SGDLS and CDR2 is YYNGEE. V was clipped by 3 bases and J by 1 base; unmatched bases: 4. The CDR3 DNA reads TGTGCCAGCAGCGCCAGCGGGACTTCCTACAATGAGCAGTTCTTC. Amino acids: CASSASGTSYNEQFF.

This clone was picked up a small number of times. The chain joins TRBV29-1 to TRBJ2-5; 9 bases line up with TRBD2. The V gene end was trimmed by 6 bases and the J gene end by 2 bases; junction bases not matched to a gene: 4. CDR3 length: 13 residues. Germline-derived CDR1 and CDR2 are SQVTM and ANQGSEA. Here the CDR3 reads CSVWTSVQETQYF. Here the CDR3 DNA reads TGCAGCGTATGGACTAGCGTACAAGAGACCCAGTACTTC.

The rearrangement uses TRBV24-1 and TRBJ1-1; 10 nucleotides line up with TRBD1. The ends lost 4 bases at V and 7 bases at J; junction bases unmatched: 8. The CDR3 covers 15 residues. Germline loops: CDR1 KGHDR, CDR2 SFDVKD. The CDR3 region is CATSDPGQGDNEAFF. The CDR3, as DNA: TGTGCCACCAGTGACCCTGGACAGGGGGATAATGAAGCTTTCTTT.

The V gene is TRBV5-4, the J gene TRBJ1-4; tentatively, D is TRBD1 (6 bases). V lost 0 bases to trimming and J lost 8 bases, with 8 bases between them. The CDR3 runs 13 residues. Germline CDR1 reads SGHNT; CDR2 reads YYREEE (reference sequence). The CDR3 sequence is CASSLVGGEKLFF. The CDR3 DNA follows: TGTGCCAGCAGCTTGGTAGGGGGAGAAAAACTGTTTTTT.

The rearrangement uses TRBV5-1 and TRBJ1-4, with 9 bases aligning to TRBD1. Losses at the gene ends were 4 bases for V and 7 bases for J; bases not matched to a gene: 5. Germline assignment: CDR1 SGHRS and CDR2 YFSETQ. The CDR3 loop spans 14 amino acids. In DNA, the CDR3 is TGCGCCAGCAGCCTTGGACAGGGGAGTGAAAAACTGTTTTTT. It specifies CASSLGQGSEKLFF.

This chain links TRBV6-5 with TRBJ2-1; 14 positions match TRBD2. V dropped 6 bases and J dropped 12; count of bases not matched to a gene: 7. The CDR3 has 14 residues. The germline CDR1 and CDR2 sequences are MNHEY and SVGAGI. The CDR3 reads CASSPGLAGERQFF. The CDR3 DNA follows: TGTGCCAGCAGCCCGGGACTAGCGGGAGAAAGGCAGTTCTTC.

The V gene is TRBV19, the J gene TRBJ1-4, with 8 bases matching TRBD1. Germline trimming cut 6 bases from V and 7 bases from J; bases unmatched to any gene: 7. The CDR3 is 14 residues long. CDR1 and CDR2 from the germline V gene are LNHDA and SQIVND (reference sequence). This CDR3 is CASSQGARGEKLFF. The CDR3 DNA reads TGTGCCAGTAGCCAGGGGGCGCGGGGTGAAAAACTGTTTTTT. Full variable domain (outside the CDR3, taken from reference TRBV19 and TRBJ1-4): DGGITQSPKYLFRKEGQNVTLSCEQNLNHDAMYWYRQDPGQGLRLIYYSQIVNDFQKGDIAEGYSVSREKKESFPLTVTSAQKNPTAFYLCASSQGARGEKLFFGSGTQLSVL.

This clone has more than one count but fewer than ten. V usage is TRBV7-9 and J usage is TRBJ1-1; D uncertain. CDR1 and CDR2 (germline): SEHNR, FQNEAQ (reference sequence). Deletions cut 0 bases from V and 4 bases from J, with 12 bases between. The CDR3 contains 15 residues. The CDR3 region is CASSLAGFGVTEAFF. In DNA, the CDR3 is TGTGCCAGCAGCTTAGCAGGGTTCGGGGTCACTGAAGCTTTCTTT.

This chain connects TRBV10-2 to TRBJ2-1; 10 nucleotides align to TRBD2. Trimming took 7 bases from V and 0 from J; bases not matched to a gene: 9. CDR3 length: 17 amino acids. CDR1 is WSHSY and CDR2 is SAAADI in the germline V gene. CDR3 residues: CASTLGSGRYSYNEQFF. The CDR3 DNA reads as TGCGCCAGCACCTTGGGTAGCGGGAGGTACTCCTACAATGAGCAGTTCTTC.

This chain joins TRBV9 and TRBJ1-1; a weak D match, TRBD1 (5 bases). The CDR3 has 14 residues. CDR1 is SGDLS and CDR2 is YYNGEE in the germline V gene. V was trimmed by 4 bases and J by 1 base, leaving 11 bases between them. CDR3: CASSLGLGNTEAFF. As DNA, the CDR3 is TGTGCCAGCAGCTTGGGACTGGGGAACACTGAAGCTTTCTTT.